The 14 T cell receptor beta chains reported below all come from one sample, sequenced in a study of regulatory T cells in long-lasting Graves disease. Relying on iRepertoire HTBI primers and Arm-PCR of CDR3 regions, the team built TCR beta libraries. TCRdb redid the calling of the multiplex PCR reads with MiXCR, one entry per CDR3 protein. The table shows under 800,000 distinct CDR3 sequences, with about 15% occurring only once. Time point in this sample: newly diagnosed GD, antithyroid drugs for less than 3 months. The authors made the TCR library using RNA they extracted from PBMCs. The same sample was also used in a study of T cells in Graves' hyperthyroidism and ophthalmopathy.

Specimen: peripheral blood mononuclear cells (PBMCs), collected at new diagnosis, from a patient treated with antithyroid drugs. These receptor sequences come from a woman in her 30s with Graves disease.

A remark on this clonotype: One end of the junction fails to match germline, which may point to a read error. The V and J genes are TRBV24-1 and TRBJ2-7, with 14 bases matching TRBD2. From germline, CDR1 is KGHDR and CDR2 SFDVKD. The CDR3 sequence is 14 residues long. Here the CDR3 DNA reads TGTGCCACCAGTGACCCCGGGACTAGCGGGGGCCGTTATTTC. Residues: CATSDPGTSGGRYF.

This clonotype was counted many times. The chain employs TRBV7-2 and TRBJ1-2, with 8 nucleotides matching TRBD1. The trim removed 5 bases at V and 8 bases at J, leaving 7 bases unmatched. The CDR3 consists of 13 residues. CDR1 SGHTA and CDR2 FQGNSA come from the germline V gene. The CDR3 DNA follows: TGTGCCAGCAGCCCCCGGACAGGGAACGGCTACACCTTC. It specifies CASSPRTGNGYTF.

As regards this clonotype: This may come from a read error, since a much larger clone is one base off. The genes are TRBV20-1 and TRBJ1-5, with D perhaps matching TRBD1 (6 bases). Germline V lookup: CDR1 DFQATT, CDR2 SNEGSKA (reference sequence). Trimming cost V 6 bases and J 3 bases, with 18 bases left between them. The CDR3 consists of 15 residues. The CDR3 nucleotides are TGCAGTGCCCACTCGACAGGACGACCCAATCAGCCCCAGCATTTT. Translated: CSAHSTGRPNQPQHF.

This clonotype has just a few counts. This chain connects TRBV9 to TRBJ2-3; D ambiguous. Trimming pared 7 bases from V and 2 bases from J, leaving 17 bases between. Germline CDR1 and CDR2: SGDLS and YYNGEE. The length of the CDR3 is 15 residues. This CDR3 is CASQKVPYYTDTQYF. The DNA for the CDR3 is TGTGCCAGCCAGAAGGTGCCTTACTACACAGATACGCAGTATTTT. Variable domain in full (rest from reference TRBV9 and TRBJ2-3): DSGVTQTPKHLITATGQRVTLRCSPRSGDLSVYWYQQSLDQGLQFLIQYYNGEERAKGNILERFSAQQFPDLHSELNLSSLELGDSALYFCASQKVPYYTDTQYFGPGTRLTVL.

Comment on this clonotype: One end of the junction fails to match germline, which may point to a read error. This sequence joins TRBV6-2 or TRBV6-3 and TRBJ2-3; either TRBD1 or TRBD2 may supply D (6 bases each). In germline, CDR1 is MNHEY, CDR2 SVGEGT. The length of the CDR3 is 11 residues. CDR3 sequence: CAVRGGDTQYF. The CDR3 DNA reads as TGCGCGGTTAGAGGGGGGGATACGCAGTATTTT.

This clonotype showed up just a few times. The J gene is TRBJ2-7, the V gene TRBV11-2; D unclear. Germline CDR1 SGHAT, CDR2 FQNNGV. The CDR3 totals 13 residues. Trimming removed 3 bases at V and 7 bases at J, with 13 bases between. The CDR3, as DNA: TGTGCCAGCAGCTTTGCAGGCGCGAGGGAGCAGTACTTC. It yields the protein CASSFAGAREQYF.

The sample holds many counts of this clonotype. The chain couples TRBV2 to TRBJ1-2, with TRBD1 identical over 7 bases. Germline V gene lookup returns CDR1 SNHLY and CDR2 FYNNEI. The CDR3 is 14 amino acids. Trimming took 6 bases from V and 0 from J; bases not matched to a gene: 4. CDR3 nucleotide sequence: TGTGCCAGCAGAGCCGGGACAGCTAACTATGGCTACACCTTC. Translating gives CASRAGTANYGYTF.

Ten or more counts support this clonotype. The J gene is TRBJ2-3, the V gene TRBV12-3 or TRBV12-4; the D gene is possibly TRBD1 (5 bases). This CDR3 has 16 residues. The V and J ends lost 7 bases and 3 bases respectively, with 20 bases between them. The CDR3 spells CASIRLGQGSTDTQYF. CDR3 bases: TGTGCCAGCATCCGCCTGGGGCAGGGCAGTACAGATACGCAGTATTTT.

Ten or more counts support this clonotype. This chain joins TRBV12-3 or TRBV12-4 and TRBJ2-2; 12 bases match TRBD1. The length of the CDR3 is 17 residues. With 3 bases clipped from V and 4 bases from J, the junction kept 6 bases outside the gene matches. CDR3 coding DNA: TGTGCCAGCAGTTTGAGGGACAGGGGGCTGTCCACCGGGGAGCTGTTTTTT. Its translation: CASSLRDRGLSTGELFF.

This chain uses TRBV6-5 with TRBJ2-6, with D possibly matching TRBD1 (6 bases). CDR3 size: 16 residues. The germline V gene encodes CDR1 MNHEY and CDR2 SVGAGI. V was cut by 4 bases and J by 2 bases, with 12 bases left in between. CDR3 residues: CASSSNRETGANVLTF. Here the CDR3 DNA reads TGTGCCAGCAGTTCCAACAGGGAGACTGGGGCCAACGTCCTGACTTTC.

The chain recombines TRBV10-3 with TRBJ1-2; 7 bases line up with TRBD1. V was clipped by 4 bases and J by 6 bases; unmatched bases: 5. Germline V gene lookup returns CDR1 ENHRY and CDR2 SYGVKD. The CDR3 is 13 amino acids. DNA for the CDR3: TGTGCCATCAGTGGGAGACAGGGACATGGCTACACCTTC. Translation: CAISGRQGHGYTF.

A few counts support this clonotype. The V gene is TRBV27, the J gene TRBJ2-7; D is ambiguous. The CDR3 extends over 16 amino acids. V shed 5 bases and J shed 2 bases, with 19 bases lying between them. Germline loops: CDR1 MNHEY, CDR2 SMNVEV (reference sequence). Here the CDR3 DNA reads TGTGCCAGCAGTCCCAAGGTCGCGGTCGCGGCCTACGAGCAGTACTTC. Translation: CASSPKVAVAAYEQYF.

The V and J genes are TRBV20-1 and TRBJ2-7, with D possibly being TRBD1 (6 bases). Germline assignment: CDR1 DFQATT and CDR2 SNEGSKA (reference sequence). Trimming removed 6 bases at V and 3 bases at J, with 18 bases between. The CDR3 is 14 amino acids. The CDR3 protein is CSAQLRGWDYEQYF. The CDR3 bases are TGCAGTGCACAGCTGAGGGGGTGGGACTACGAGCAGTACTTC.

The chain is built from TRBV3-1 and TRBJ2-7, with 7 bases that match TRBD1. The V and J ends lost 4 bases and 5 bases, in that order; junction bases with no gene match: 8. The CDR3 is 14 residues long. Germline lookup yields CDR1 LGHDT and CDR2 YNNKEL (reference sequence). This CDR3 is CASSRGQRQHEQYF. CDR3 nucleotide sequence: TGTGCCAGCAGCCGGGGACAGAGACAACACGAGCAGTACTTC.